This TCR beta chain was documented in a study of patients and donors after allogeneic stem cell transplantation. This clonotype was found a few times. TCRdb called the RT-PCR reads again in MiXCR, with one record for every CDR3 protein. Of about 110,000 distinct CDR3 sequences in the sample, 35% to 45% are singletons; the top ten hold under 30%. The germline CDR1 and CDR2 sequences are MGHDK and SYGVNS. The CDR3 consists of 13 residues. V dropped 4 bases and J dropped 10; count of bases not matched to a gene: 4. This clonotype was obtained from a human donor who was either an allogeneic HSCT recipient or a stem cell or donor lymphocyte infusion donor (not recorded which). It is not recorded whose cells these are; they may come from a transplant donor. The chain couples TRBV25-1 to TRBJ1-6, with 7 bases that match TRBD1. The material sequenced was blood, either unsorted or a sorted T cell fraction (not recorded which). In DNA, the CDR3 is TGTGCCAGCAGTGGCTACAGGGGCTCACCCCTCCACTTT. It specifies CASSGYRGSPLHF.